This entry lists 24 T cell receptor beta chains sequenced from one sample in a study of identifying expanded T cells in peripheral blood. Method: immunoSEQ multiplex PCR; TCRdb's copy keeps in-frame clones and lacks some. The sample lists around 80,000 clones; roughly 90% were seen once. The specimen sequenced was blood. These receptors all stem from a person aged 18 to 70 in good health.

The CDR3 sequence: CASSPQGNTQYF. The CDR3 bases are TGTGCCAGCAGTCCACAGGGAAATACGCAGTATTTT. The chain couples TRBV25-1 to TRBJ2-3; D is perhaps TRBD1 (6 bases). This CDR3 has 12 residues. CDR1 and CDR2 (germline): MGHDK, SYGVNS. V lost 5 bases, J lost 7 bases, and 10 bases lay in between.

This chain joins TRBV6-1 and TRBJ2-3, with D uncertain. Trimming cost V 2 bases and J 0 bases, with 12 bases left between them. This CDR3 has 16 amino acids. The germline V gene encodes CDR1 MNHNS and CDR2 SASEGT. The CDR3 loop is CASSEWLDTSTDTQYF. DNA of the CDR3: TGTGCCAGCAGTGAATGGCTCGATACTAGCACAGATACGCAGTATTTT.

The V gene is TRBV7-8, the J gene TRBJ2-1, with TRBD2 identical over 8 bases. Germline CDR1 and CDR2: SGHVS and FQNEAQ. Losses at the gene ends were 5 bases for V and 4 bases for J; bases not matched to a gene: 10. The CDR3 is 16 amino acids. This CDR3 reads CASSQHPGGAYNEQFF. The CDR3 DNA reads TGTGCCAGCAGCCAGCACCCGGGGGGGGCGTACAATGAGCAGTTCTTC.

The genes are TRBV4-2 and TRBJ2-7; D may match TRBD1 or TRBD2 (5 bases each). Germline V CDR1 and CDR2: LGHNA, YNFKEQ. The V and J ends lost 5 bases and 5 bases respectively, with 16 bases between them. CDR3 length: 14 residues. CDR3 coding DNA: TGTGCCAGCAGCGCCCGGGACGTGGACCACGAGCAGTACTTC. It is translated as CASSARDVDHEQYF.

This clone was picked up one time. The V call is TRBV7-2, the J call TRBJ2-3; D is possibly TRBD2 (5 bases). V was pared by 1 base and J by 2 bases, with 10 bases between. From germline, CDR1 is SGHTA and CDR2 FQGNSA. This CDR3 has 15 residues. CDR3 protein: CASSLVASTTDTQYF. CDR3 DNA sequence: TGTGCCAGCAGCTTAGTGGCTAGCACCACAGATACGCAGTATTTT.

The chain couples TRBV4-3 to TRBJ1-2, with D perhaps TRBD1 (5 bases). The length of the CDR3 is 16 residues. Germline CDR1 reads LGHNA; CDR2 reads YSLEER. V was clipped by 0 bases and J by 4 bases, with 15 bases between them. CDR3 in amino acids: CASSQDLQGRGYGYTF. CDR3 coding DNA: TGCGCCAGCAGCCAAGATCTTCAGGGCCGGGGCTATGGCTACACCTTC.

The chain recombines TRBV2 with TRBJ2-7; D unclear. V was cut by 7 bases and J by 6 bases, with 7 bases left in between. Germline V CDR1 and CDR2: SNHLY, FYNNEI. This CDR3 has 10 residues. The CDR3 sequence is CASNGGEQYF. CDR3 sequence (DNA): TGTGCCAGCAATGGTGGCGAGCAGTACTTC.

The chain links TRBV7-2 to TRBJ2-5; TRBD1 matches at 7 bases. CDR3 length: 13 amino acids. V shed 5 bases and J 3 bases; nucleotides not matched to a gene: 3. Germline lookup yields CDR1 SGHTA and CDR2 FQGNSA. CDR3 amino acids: CASSHGTEETQYF. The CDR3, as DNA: TGTGCCAGCAGCCACGGGACAGAAGAGACCCAGTACTTC.

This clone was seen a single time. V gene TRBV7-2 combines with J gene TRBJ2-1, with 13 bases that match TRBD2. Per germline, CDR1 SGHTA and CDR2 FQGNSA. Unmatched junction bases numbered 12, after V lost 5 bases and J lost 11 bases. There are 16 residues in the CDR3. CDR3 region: CASSRSGTSGTIKQFF. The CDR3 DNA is TGTGCCAGCAGCCGAAGCGGGACTAGCGGGACAATCAAGCAGTTCTTC.

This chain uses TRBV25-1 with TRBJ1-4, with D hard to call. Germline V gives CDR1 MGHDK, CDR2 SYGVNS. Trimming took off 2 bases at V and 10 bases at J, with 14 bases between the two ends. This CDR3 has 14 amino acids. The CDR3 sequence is CASSEVGKTGKLFF. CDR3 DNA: TGTGCCAGCAGTGAAGTGGGCAAAACGGGAAAACTGTTTTTT.

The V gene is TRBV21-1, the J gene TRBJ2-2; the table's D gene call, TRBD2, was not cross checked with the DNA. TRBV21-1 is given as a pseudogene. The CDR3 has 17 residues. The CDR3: CASSKSRTSSRSGELFF. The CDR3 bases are TGTGCCAGCAGCAAATCGAGGACTAGCAGTCGATCGGGGGAGCTGTTTTTT.

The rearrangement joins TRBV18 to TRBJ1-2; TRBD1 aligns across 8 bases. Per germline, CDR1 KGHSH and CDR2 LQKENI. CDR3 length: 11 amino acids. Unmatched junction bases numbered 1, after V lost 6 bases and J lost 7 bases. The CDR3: CASSTGAGYTF. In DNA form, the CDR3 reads TGTGCCAGCTCGACAGGGGCTGGCTACACCTTC.

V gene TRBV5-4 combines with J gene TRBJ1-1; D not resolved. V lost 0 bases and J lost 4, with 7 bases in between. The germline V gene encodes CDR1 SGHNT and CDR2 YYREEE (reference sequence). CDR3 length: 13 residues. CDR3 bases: TGTGCCAGCAGCTTGGTAGGGTTCACTGAAGCTTTCTTT. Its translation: CASSLVGFTEAFF.

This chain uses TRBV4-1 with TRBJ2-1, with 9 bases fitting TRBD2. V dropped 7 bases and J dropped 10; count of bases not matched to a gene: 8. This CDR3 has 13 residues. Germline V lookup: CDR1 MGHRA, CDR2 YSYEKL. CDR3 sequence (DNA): TGCGCCAGCACGCGGGGGGGTTCCTTAGAGCAGTTCTTC. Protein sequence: CASTRGGSLEQFF.

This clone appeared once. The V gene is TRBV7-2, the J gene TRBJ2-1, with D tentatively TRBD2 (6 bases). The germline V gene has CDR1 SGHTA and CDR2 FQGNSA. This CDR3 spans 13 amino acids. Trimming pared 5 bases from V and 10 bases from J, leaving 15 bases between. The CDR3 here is CASSVKWGGEQFF. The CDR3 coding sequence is TGTGCCAGCAGCGTAAAGTGGGGAGGAGAGCAGTTCTTC.

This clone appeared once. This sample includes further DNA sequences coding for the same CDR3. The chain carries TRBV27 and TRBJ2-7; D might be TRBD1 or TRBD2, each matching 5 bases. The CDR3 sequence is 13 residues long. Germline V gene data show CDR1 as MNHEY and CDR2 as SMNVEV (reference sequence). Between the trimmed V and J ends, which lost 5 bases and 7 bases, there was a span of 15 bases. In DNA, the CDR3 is TGTGCCAGCAGTCCGAGAGAGGGGCGGGAGCAGTACTTC. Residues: CASSPREGREQYF.

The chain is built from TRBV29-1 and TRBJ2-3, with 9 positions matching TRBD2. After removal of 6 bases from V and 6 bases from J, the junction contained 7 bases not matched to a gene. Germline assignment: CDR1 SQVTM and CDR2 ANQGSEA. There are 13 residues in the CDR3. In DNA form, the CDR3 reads TGCAGCGTCATAGCGGGAGCTTCTGATACGCAGTATTTT. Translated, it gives CSVIAGASDTQYF.

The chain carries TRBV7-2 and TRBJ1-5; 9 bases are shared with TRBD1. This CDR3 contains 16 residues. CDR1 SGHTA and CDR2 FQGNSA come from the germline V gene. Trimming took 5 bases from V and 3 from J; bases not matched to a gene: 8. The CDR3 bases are TGTGCCAGCAGCCCCGGACAGGGGCCCTTCAATCAGCCCCAGCATTTT. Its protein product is CASSPGQGPFNQPQHF.

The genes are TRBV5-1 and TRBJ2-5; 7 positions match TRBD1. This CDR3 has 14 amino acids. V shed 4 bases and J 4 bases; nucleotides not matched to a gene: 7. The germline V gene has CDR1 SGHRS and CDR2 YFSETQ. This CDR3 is CASSPTGHIETQYF. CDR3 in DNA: TGCGCCAGCAGCCCGACAGGGCATATAGAGACCCAGTACTTC.

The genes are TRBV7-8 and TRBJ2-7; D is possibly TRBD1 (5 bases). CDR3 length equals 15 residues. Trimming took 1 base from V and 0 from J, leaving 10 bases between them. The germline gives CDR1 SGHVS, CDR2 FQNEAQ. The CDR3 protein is CASSLVWGNSYEQYF. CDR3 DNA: TGTGCCAGCAGCTTAGTCTGGGGCAACTCCTACGAGCAGTACTTC.

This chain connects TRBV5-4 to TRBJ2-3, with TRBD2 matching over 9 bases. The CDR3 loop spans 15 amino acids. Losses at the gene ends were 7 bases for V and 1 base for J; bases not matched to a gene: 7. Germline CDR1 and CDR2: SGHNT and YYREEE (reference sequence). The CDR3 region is CASGPAGGRTDTQYF. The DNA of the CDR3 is TGTGCCAGCGGACCAGCGGGGGGCCGCACAGATACGCAGTATTTT.

CDR3 in DNA: TGTGCCAGCTCACCGGGTCTAGCGGGAGCCAATGAGCAGTTCTTC. The encoded protein is CASSPGLAGANEQFF. The chain couples TRBV18 to TRBJ2-1; 10 bases line up with TRBD2. CDR1 is KGHSH and CDR2 is LQKENI in the germline V gene. This CDR3 contains 15 residues. J was trimmed by 6 bases and V by 3 bases; bases with no gene match: 5.

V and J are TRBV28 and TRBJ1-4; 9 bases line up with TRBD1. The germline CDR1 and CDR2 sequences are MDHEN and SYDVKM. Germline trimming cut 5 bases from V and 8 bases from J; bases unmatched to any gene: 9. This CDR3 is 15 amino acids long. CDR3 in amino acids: CASSPPQGAREKLFF. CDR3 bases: TGTGCCAGCAGTCCGCCACAGGGGGCACGAGAAAAACTGTTTTTT.

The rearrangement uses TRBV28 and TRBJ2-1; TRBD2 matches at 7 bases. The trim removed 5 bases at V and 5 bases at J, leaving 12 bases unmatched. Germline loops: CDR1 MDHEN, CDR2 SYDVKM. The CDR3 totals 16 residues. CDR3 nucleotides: TGTGCCAGCAGTCTCCTTGGACTAGGCTTAGACAATGAGCAGTTCTTC. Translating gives CASSLLGLGLDNEQFF. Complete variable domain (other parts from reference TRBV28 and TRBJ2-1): DVKVTQSSRYLVKRTGEKVFLECVQDMDHENMFWYRQDPGLGLRLIYFSYDVKMKEKGDIPEGYSVSREKKERFSLILESASTNQTSMYLCASSLLGLGLDNEQFFGPGTRLTVL.